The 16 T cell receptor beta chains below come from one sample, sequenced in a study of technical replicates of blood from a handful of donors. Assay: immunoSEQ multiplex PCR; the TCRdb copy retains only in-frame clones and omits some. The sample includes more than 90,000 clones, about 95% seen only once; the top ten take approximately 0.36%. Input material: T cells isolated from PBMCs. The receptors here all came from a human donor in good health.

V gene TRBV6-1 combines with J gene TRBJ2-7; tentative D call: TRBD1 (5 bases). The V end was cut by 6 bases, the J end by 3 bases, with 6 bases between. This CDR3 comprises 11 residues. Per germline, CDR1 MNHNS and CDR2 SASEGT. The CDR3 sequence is CASSRVYEQYF. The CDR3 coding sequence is TGTGCCAGCAGCAGGGTCTACGAGCAGTACTTC.

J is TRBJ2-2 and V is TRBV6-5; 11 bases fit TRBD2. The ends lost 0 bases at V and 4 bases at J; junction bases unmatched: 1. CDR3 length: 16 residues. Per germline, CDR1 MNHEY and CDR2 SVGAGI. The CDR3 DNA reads TGTGCCAGCAGTTACTCCACTAGCGGGAGCACCGGGGAGCTGTTTTTT. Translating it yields CASSYSTSGSTGELFF.

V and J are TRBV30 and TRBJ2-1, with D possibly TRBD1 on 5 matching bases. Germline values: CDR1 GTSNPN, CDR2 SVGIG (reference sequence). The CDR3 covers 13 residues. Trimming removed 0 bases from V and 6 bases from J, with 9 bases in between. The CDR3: CAWSVVTGNEQFF. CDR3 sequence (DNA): TGTGCCTGGAGTGTAGTTACAGGCAATGAGCAGTTCTTC.

The CDR3 region has the DNA TGCAGCGTTAGCCCCCTGGGGCAGTCCGAAAAACTGTTTTTT. Translating gives CSVSPLGQSEKLFF. The rearrangement links TRBV29-1 to TRBJ1-4; a possible D gene is TRBD1 (5 bases). CDR3 size: 14 residues. The germline V gene has CDR1 SQVTM and CDR2 ANQGSEA. Trimming stripped 5 bases from V and 8 bases from J, with 18 bases between.

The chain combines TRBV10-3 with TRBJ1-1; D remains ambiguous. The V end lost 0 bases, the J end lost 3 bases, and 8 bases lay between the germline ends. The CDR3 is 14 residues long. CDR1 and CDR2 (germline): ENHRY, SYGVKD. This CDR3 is CAISESATYTEAFF. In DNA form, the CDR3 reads TGTGCCATCAGTGAGTCGGCGACATACACTGAAGCTTTCTTT.

The CDR3 here is CSVGQGRNYGYTF. CDR3 coding DNA: TGCAGCGTGGGACAGGGGAGAAACTATGGCTACACCTTC. The V call is TRBV29-1, the J call TRBJ1-2, with 10 bases that match TRBD1. Germline-derived CDR1 and CDR2 are SQVTM and ANQGSEA. V dropped 6 bases and J dropped 2; count of bases not matched to a gene: 3. This CDR3 is built from 13 residues.

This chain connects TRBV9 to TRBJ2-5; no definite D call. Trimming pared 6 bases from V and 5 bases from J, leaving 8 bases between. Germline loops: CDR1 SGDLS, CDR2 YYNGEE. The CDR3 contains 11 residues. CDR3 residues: CASTDGETQYF. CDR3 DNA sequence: TGTGCCAGCACCGACGGGGAGACCCAGTACTTC.

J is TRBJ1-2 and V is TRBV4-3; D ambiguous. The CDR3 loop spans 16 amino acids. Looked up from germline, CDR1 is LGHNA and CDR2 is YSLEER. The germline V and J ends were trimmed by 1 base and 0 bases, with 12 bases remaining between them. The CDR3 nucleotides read TGCGCCAGCAGCCAAGGAATCAAGCCGGCTAACTATGGCTACACCTTC. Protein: CASSQGIKPANYGYTF.

The CDR3 coding sequence is TGTGCCAGCGGGGGGGTTAACTATGGCTACACCTTC. Amino acids: CASGGVNYGYTF. The V gene is TRBV27, the J gene TRBJ1-2; possible D gene TRBD1, 5 bases. CDR1 and CDR2 from the germline V gene are MNHEY and SMNVEV (reference sequence). V was cut by 8 bases and J by 1 base, with 8 bases left in between. The CDR3 is 12 amino acids.

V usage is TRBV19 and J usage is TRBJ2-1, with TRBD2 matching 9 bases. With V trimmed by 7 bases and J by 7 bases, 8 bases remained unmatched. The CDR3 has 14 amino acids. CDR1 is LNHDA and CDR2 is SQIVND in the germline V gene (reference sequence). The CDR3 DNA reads TGTGCCAGTATTGTAGCGGGAGAGGGAAATGAGCAGTTCTTC. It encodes CASIVAGEGNEQFF.

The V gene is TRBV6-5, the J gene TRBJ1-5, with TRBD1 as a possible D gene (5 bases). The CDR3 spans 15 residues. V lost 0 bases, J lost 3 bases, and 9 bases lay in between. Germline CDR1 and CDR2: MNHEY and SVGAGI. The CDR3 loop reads CASSYSGTDNQPQHF. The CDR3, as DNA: TGTGCCAGCAGTTACTCTGGGACTGACAATCAGCCCCAGCATTTT.

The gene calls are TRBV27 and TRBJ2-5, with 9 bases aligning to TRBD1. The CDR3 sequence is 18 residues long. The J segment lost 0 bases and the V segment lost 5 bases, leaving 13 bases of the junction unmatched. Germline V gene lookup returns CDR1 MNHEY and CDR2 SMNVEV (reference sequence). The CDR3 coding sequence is TGTGCCAGCAGTCCAAACTCGGGACAGGGACTATACCAAGAGACCCAGTACTTC. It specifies CASSPNSGQGLYQETQYF.

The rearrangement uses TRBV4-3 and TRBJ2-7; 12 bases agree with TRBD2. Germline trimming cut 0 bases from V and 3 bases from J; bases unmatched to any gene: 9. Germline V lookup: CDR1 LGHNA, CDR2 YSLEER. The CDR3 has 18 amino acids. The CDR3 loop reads CASSQDRLAGGVNYEQYF. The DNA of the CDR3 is TGCGCCAGCAGCCAAGATCGTCTAGCGGGAGGGGTCAACTACGAGCAGTACTTC.

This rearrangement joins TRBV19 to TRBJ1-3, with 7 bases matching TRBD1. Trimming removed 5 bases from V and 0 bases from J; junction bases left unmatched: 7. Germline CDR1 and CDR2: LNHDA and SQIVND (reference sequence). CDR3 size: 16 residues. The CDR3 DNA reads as TGTGCCAGTAGTCTAGGGGGCCCCTTCTCTGGAAACACCATATATTTT. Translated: CASSLGGPFSGNTIYF.

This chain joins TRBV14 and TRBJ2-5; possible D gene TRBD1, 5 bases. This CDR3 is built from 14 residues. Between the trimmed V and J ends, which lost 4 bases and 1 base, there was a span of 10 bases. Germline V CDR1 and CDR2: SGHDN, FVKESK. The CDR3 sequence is CASSLDRLQETQYF. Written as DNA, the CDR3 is TGTGCCAGCAGCCTAGACAGACTCCAAGAGACCCAGTACTTC. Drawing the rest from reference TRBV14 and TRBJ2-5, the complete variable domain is EAGVTQFPSHSVIEKGQTVTLRCDPISGHDNLYWYRRVMGKEIKFLLHFVKESKQDESGMPNNRFLAERTGGTYSTLKVQPAELEDSGVYFCASSLDRLQETQYFGPGTRLLVL.

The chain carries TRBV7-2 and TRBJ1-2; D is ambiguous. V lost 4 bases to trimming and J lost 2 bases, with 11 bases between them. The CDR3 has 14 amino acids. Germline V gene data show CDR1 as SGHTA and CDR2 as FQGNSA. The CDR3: CASSSLEINYGYTF. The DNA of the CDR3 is TGTGCCAGCAGCTCCCTGGAGATAAACTATGGCTACACCTTC.